This TCR beta chain is drawn from a study of blood T cell repertoires in COVID-19. In the study overall: PBMCs, B-cell-depleted T cells, or T cells were the source of the cDNA or gDNA that made up the material.

Germline V gene data show CDR1 as SNHLY and CDR2 as FYNNEI. With 6 bases removed from V and 5 bases from J, the gap between germline ends came to 11 bases. The CDR3 runs 13 residues. Authors' data handling: Estimates of nucleated cell counts were drawn from the amplification of reference gene primers. Using immunoSEQ multiplex PCR, the repertoire was profiled, and TCRdb retains in-frame clones only, with some absent. V and J calls and clone size are those listed in that table; D and trimming were worked out from the DNA. Of approximately 130,000 clones detected, about 76% appear once; the ten largest clones hold roughly 20%.

The sequence came from a man at least 80 years old with acute or convalescent COVID-19. The chain couples TRBV2 to TRBJ2-1, with TRBD2 as a possible D gene (6 bases). The sample consisted of peripheral blood. The CDR3 loop reads CASRLGLNNEQFF. The CDR3 nucleotides read TGTGCCAGCAGGCTGGGACTTAACAATGAGCAGTTCTTC.